The source of this T cell receptor (beta chain) is a study of human T cells and chemical hapten exposure. Trimming removed 1 base at V and 2 bases at J, with 10 bases between. CDR3 length: 15 amino acids. CDR1 is SGHRS and CDR2 is YFSETQ in the germline V gene. Time point given: healthy volunteer bleed at 6 weeks. Extraction yielded total RNA from whole blood (unfractionated). Unique molecular identifiers were linked by the library to individual cDNA molecules. TCRdb processed the RACE reads anew with MiXCR; each CDR3 protein has one entry. The sample carries 70,000 to 95,000 distinct CDR3 sequences, 8.5% to 10% recorded once.

What was sequenced was whole blood. This chain uses TRBV5-1 with TRBJ1-5; no clear D. This receptor was obtained from a female donor in good health. Some clones in this sample may be carry-over from other donors' samples. The CDR3 is CASSLYGDGNQPQHF. The CDR3, as DNA: TGCGCCAGCAGCTTGTATGGGGATGGCAATCAGCCCCAGCATTTT.